The rows below give T cell receptor beta chains drawn from one sample of a study of blood T cell repertoires in COVID-19. The assay was immunoSEQ multiplex PCR, and TCRdb's table has in-frame clones only and misses some. The sample consists of about 160,000 clones, approximately 79% of them appearing once. The sample comprised peripheral blood. The source of these receptors is a woman aged 40 to 50 with COVID-19, enrolled during active disease. CDR3s include the opening cysteine and the closing phenylalanine or tryptophan. The D gene is left open where the match is weak. A row's size may be missing; if present it is once, few, many or a size class.

j_call d_call v_call clone_size cdr3_nt cdr3_aa
TRBJ1-1 TRBD1 TRBV29-1 . TGCAGCGGGCTCTCTTCTCCGGGGGACAGCGAGTCCACTGAAGCTTTCTTT CSGLSSPGDSESTEAFF
TRBJ2-3 TRBD2 TRBV7-9 . TGTGCCAGCAGCGTCGGGGGGGACTCAGATACGCAGTATTTT CASSVGGDSDTQYF
TRBJ1-5 TRBD1 TRBV19 . TGTGCCAGTAGGACCCAGGGACAGCTTAATCAGCCCCAGCATTTT CASRTQGQLNQPQHF
TRBJ2-3 . TRBV6-5 . TGTGCCAGCAGTTACAGGGCGGGGGCTCAACATACGCAGTATTTT CASSYRAGAQHTQYF
TRBJ2-2 TRBD1 TRBV7-9 . TGTGCCAGCGGCCGGGACAGGGGTCGGAGTGCCGGGGAGCTGTTTTTT CASGRDRGRSAGELFF
TRBJ2-7 . TRBV5-1 . TGCGCCAGCAGATTGGAGAGCTACGAGCAGTACTTC CASRLESYEQYF
TRBJ2-5 . TRBV6-2/TRBV6-3 . TGTGCCAGCAGTTCCAGGGTTAGGGAGACCCAGTACTTC CASSSRVRETQYF
TRBJ1-6 TRBD1 TRBV30 . TGTGCCTGGAGGCCGACAGGGTATAATTCACCCCTCCACTTT CAWRPTGYNSPLHF
TRBJ2-3 . TRBV5-5 . TGTGCCAGCAGCAGACAAGCGGAGCCCAACACAGATACGCAGTATTTT CASSRQAEPNTDTQYF
TRBJ1-2 TRBD1 TRBV7-9 . TGTGCCAGCAGCTTAGTTTTGGGACAGGCCTATGGCTACACCTTC CASSLVLGQAYGYTF
TRBJ2-1 TRBD1 TRBV5-1 . TGCGCCAGCAGCTACGGGACAGCATACAATGAGCAGTTCTTC CASSYGTAYNEQFF
TRBJ2-2 . TRBV28 . TGTGCCAGCAGTTTACTTGCGACAGGACCCCCCGGGGAGCTGTTTTTT CASSLLATGPPGELFF
TRBJ1-2 . TRBV7-8 . TGTGCCAGCAGCTTATTTGGGGGGACCAATCAAAACTATGGCTACACCTTC CASSLFGGTNQNYGYTF
TRBJ2-2 . TRBV29-1 . TGCAGCGCCCTCCTCGGTAACACCGGGGAGCTGTTTTTT CSALLGNTGELFF
TRBJ2-1 TRBD2 TRBV2 . TGTGCCAGCAGTGGGCCCCCTAGCGGAGCATACAATGAGCAGTTCTTC CASSGPPSGAYNEQFF
TRBJ2-1 . TRBV11-2 few TGTGCCAGCAGCTTAGAATTGGGTCTCCAGGTGCAGTTCTTC CASSLELGLQVQFF
TRBJ1-2 . TRBV2 . TGTGCCAGCAGTGACCCCGGGGAGTATGGCTACACCTTC CASSDPGEYGYTF
TRBJ1-1 . TRBV6-6 . TGTGCCAGCACCCAACGGCGGCAGGGGCGCACTGAAGCTTTCTTT CASTQRRQGRTEAFF
TRBJ1-5 TRBD1 TRBV9 . TGTGCCAGCAGCCCGACAGGGGCAAATCAGCCCCAGCATTTT CASSPTGANQPQHF
TRBJ2-2 TRBD2 TRBV9 . TGTGCCAGCAGCGAGACTAGCGGTTACACCGGGGAGCTGTTTTTT CASSETSGYTGELFF
TRBJ2-5 . TRBV6-5 . TGTGCCAGCAGGAGGGTGGTCCAGTCGGAGACCCAGTACTTC CASRRVVQSETQYF
TRBJ1-1 TRBD1 TRBV6-5 . TGTGCCAGCAGTCCTCGACAGGGGTTAATCACTGAAGCTTTCTTT CASSPRQGLITEAFF
TRBJ1-4 . TRBV4-1 once TGCGCCAGCAGCCAAAAAGTACAGGCGGCAACTAATGAAAAACTGTTTTTT CASSQKVQAATNEKLFF
TRBJ1-4 . TRBV19 many TGTGCCAGTAGCCTTAGACAGGACTTGAAAGAAAAACTGTTTTTT CASSLRQDLKEKLFF
TRBJ2-3 TRBD2 TRBV6-6 . TGTGCCAGCAGCTGGACTAGCGGGACTACAGATACGCAGTATTTT CASSWTSGTTDTQYF
TRBJ1-1 TRBD1 TRBV19 . TGTGCCAGTAGTGCGACAGGGTACACTGAAGCTTTCTTT CASSATGYTEAFF
TRBJ1-1 . TRBV19 few TGTGCCAGTAGTATAGCGATAGGGGCTGAAGCTTTCTTT CASSIAIGAEAFF
TRBJ1-4 TRBD1 TRBV28 . TGTGCCAGCAGTGCCGCCGACAGGGGGCATGAAAAACTGTTTTTT CASSAADRGHEKLFF
TRBJ1-3 TRBD1 TRBV19 few TGTGCCAGCACCGGGACAGGGCTCGGAAACACCATATATTTT CASTGTGLGNTIYF
TRBJ2-1 TRBD2 TRBV19 . TGTGCCAGTAGTAAAAGTAGCGGGGGACTCTACAATGAGCAGTTCTTC CASSKSSGGLYNEQFF
TRBJ1-5 TRBD1 TRBV6-5 . TGTGCCAGCTGGACAGGGTATGATCAGCCCCAGCATTTT CASWTGYDQPQHF
TRBJ2-7 TRBD2 TRBV4-1 . TGCGCCAGCAGCCAAGTGACCAGCGGGAGTAGAGGAGGCTACTACGAGCAGTACTTC CASSQVTSGSRGGYYEQYF
TRBJ2-1 TRBD2 TRBV30 . TGTGCCTCAATAGCGGGAGCGAATGAGCAGTTCTTC CASIAGANEQFF
TRBJ2-3 TRBD1 TRBV3-1/TRBV3-2 . TGTGCCAGCAGCCAAGGGTCCAGGGGGCCAAACACAGATACGCAGTATTTT CASSQGSRGPNTDTQYF
TRBJ2-1 . TRBV25-1 . TGTGCCAGCAGGGGCCCCTACAATGAGCAGTTCTTC CASRGPYNEQFF
TRBJ2-2 TRBD2 TRBV24-1 . TGTGCCACCAGTGATCCTAGAGCGGGGACGAACACCGGGGAGCTGTTTTTT CATSDPRAGTNTGELFF
TRBJ2-1 . TRBV3-1/TRBV3-2 . TGTGCCAGCAGTCACAACTACAATGAGCAGTTCTTC CASSHNYNEQFF
TRBJ2-7 TRBD1 TRBV19 . TGTGCCAGTAGCGGGACAGGGGGACGGTCCTACGAGCAGTACTTC CASSGTGGRSYEQYF
TRBJ1-3 TRBD1 TRBV5-4 . TGTGCCAGCAGCCGGACCCGACAGGGGAGTATGATCTCTGGAAACACCATATATTTT CASSRTRQGSMISGNTIYF
TRBJ1-2 . TRBV14 . TGTGCCAGCAGCCTCGGATGGGGCCAGCTCTATGGCTACACCTTC CASSLGWGQLYGYTF
TRBJ2-3 . TRBV21-1 . TGTGCCAGCGGCCACAGGGGGATTACAGATACGCAGTATTTT CASGHRGITDTQYF
TRBJ2-1 TRBD2 TRBV4-1 once TGCGCCAGCAGCCAAATTATTTCGGGAGGTGAGCAGTTCTTC CASSQIISGGEQFF
TRBJ2-1 TRBD2 TRBV14 . TGTGCCAGCAGCGAACTAGCGGGGGGCCACAATGAGCAGTTCTTC CASSELAGGHNEQFF
TRBJ2-5 TRBD2 TRBV30 . TGTGCCTGGAGGGGAAGCGGGGGCCCCACGTTGGGGACCCAGTACTTC CAWRGSGGPTLGTQYF
TRBJ1-2 TRBD1 TRBV28 . TGTGCCAGCAAGGACAGGGTTGGCGGCTACACCTTC CASKDRVGGYTF
TRBJ1-5 . TRBV2 . TGTGCCAGCAGTGAAAACAGCCCCAATCAGCCCCAGCATTTT CASSENSPNQPQHF
TRBJ1-4 . TRBV12-3/TRBV12-4 . TGTGCCAGCAGTCCTGGGAGGGATGAAAAACTGTTTTTT CASSPGRDEKLFF
TRBJ2-1 TRBD2 TRBV3-1/TRBV3-2 . TGTGCCAGCAGCCCGACCGGGACTAGCTTAGAGCAGTTCTTC CASSPTGTSLEQFF
TRBJ2-1 . TRBV9 . TGTGCCAGCAGCGTAGAATATCCCTCCTACAATGAGCAGTTCTTC CASSVEYPSYNEQFF
TRBJ1-1 TRBD1 TRBV11-1 . TGTGCCAGCAGCCTGGGACAGCATCACACTGAAGCTTTCTTT CASSLGQHHTEAFF
TRBJ2-5 . TRBV12-3/TRBV12-4 . TGTGCCAGCAGTCCCCGGGGGTCAGAGACCCAGTACTTC CASSPRGSETQYF
TRBJ1-6 . TRBV14 . TGTGCCAGCAGCCAAGATTTTCAGGGGAATTCACCCCTCCACTTT CASSQDFQGNSPLHF
TRBJ2-2 TRBD2 TRBV5-5 . TGTGCCAGCAGCAACAGGACTAGCGGGATAACAGGGGAGCTGTTTTTT CASSNRTSGITGELFF
TRBJ1-6 . TRBV5-4 . TGTGCCAGCAGCTTGGCCCAGGTTGGGTCACCCCTCCACTTT CASSLAQVGSPLHF
TRBJ1-4 TRBD1 TRBV6-1 . TGTGCCAGCAGTGAACGTTTCCCAGACAGGGTGGGAGAAAAACTGTTTTTT CASSERFPDRVGEKLFF
TRBJ2-1 TRBD1 TRBV7-8 . TGTGCCAGCAGCTTCCGACCTAGGACAGGGGGTCCCCATGAGCAGTTCTTC CASSFRPRTGGPHEQFF